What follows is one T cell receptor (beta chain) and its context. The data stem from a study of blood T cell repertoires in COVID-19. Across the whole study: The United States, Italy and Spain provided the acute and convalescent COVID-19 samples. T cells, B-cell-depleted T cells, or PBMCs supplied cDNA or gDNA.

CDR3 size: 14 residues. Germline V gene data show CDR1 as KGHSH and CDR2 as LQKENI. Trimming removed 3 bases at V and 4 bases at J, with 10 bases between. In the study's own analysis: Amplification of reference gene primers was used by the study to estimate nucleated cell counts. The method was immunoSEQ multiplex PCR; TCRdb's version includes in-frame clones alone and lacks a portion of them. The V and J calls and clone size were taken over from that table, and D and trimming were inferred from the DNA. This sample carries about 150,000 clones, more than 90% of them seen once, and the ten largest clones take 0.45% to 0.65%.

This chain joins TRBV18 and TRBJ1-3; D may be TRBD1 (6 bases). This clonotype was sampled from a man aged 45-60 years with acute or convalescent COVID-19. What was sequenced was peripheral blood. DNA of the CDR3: TGTGCCAGCTCACCCCAGGGGTACGGAAACACCATATATTTT. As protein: CASSPQGYGNTIYF.